This T cell receptor beta chain was sequenced during a study of blood T cell repertoires in COVID-19. Study overall: The United States, Italy and Spain supplied acute and convalescent COVID-19 samples. Sources were T cells, B-cell-depleted T cells, or PBMCs; the material itself was cDNA or gDNA.

Deletions cut 4 bases from V and 8 bases from J, with 12 bases between. Germline assignment: CDR1 GTSNPN and CDR2 SVGIG (reference sequence). The CDR3 is 12 residues long. In the original processing: For nucleated cells, counts were estimated from reference gene primer amplification. This table comes from immunoSEQ multiplex PCR, and its TCRdb copy is limited to in-frame clones, with some not included. The DNA gave D and trimming, while V, J and clone size come from that table. The profile covers 150,000 to 180,000 clones, with about four fifths appearing a single time and 25% to 30% taken by the ten largest.

The receptor's source is a woman in her fifties or sixties with acute or convalescent COVID-19. V usage is TRBV30 and J usage is TRBJ1-3; weak D call: TRBD1 (5 bases). Sequenced material: peripheral blood. The CDR3 spells CAWKGEAYTIYF. CDR3 DNA: TGTGCCTGGAAAGGGGAGGCGTACACCATATATTTT.